This is a list of T cell receptor beta chains from one sample in a study of type 1 regulatory T cells. TCRdb fed the reads into MiXCR, producing one record per CDR3 protein. This sample yields 80,000 to 100,000 distinct CDR3 sequences, of which roughly 28% are seen a single time; about 2.4% belongs to the top ten. Source material: CD4+ T cells, either the whole sample or a sorted fraction (not recorded which). These receptors were collected from a human donor in good health. Both conserved end residues are part of each CDR3. Fields, in order: J gene, V gene, clone size, D gene, CDR3 protein, CDR3 DNA. The D gene is left open where the match is weak. Part of the rows lack a size; the others show once, few, many or a class for expanded clones.

TRBJ2-7,TRBV7-2,.,TRBD2,CASSSSIAGSLGQYF,TGTGCCAGCAGCTCCTCTATAGCGGGAAGCCTTGGGCAGTACTTC
TRBJ2-1,TRBV5-1,.,.,CASSFGRKQFF,TGCGCCAGCAGCTTTGGTAGGAAACAGTTCTTC
TRBJ2-7,TRBV19,.,.,CASSIDGSTRQQYF,TGTGCCAGTAGTATAGACGGCAGCACCCGTCAGCAGTACTTC
TRBJ2-7,TRBV2,.,.,CASTWGREYEQYF,TGTGCCAGCACATGGGGGCGGGAGTACGAGCAGTACTTC
TRBJ2-1,TRBV27,.,TRBD2,CASHSGRAYNEQFF,TGTGCCAGTCATAGCGGGAGAGCCTACAATGAGCAGTTCTTC
TRBJ2-7,TRBV7-2,few,.,CASSSGGYTYEQYF,TGTGCCAGCAGCTCGGGGGGCTACACCTACGAGCAGTACTTC
TRBJ2-2,TRBV20-1,.,.,CSARGEWLHTGELFF,TGCAGTGCTAGAGGGGAGTGGCTTCACACCGGGGAGCTGTTTTTT
TRBJ2-2,TRBV2,.,TRBD2,CASRETSATGELFF,TGTGCCAGCAGAGAGACTAGCGCCACCGGGGAGCTGTTTTTT
TRBJ2-5,TRBV20-1,.,.,CSASLSGQETQYF,TGCAGTGCTAGTCTGTCTGGCCAAGAGACCCAGTACTTC
TRBJ2-3,TRBV20-1,few,TRBD2,CSAGFTGTSGDTQYF,TGCAGTGCTGGATTCACCGGGACTAGCGGAGATACGCAGTATTTT
TRBJ2-5,TRBV10-3,few,TRBD2,CATPGLAGGPGRKKTQYF,TGTGCCACCCCAGGATTAGCGGGAGGGCCCGGGCGTAAGAAGACCCAGTACTTC
TRBJ2-3,TRBV4-3,.,TRBD2,CASSRGLAGGDTQYF,TGCGCCAGCAGCCGAGGACTAGCGGGAGGAGATACGCAGTATTTT
TRBJ2-3,TRBV7-2,few,.,CASSLEEGDTQYF,TGTGCCAGCAGCTTAGAAGAGGGTGATACGCAGTATTTT
TRBJ2-1,TRBV12-3/TRBV12-4,.,.,CAISSLRAQPRNEQFF,TGTGCCATCTCATCACTTCGGGCCCAGCCCCGGAATGAGCAGTTCTTC
TRBJ2-3,TRBV20-1,few,.,CSARGSGWGRTDTQYF,TGCAGTGCTAGAGGTTCAGGATGGGGTCGGACAGATACGCAGTATTTT
TRBJ1-1,TRBV28,few,.,CASSLWDVNTEAFF,TGTGCCAGCAGTTTATGGGACGTGAACACTGAAGCTTTCTTT
TRBJ2-5,TRBV20-1,few,TRBD1,CSAKPDREETQYF,TGCAGTGCCAAACCGGACAGGGAAGAGACCCAGTACTTC
TRBJ2-7,TRBV6-2/TRBV6-3,.,.,CASNLRSGFYEQYF,TGTGCCAGCAACCTCCGGAGCGGATTCTACGAGCAGTACTTC
TRBJ2-2,TRBV29-1,few,TRBD2,CSVERTSGTNTGELFF,TGCAGCGTTGAGAGGACTAGCGGGACGAACACCGGGGAGCTGTTTTTT
TRBJ2-7,TRBV25-1,.,.,CASSEFNGGQSYEQYF,TGTGCCAGCAGTGAGTTCAACGGGGGACAATCCTACGAGCAGTACTTC
TRBJ2-1,TRBV5-4,.,.,CASSDTGRAGIRNEQFF,TGTGCCAGCAGCGATACAGGTAGGGCTGGAATCCGGAATGAGCAGTTCTTC
TRBJ2-3,TRBV19,.,TRBD2,CASSIQTSRRPSTDTQYF,TGTGCCAGTAGTATCCAGACTAGCCGGAGACCTAGCACAGATACGCAGTATTTT
TRBJ1-2,TRBV3-1,.,.,CASSQELNYGYTF,TGTGCCAGCAGCCAAGAACTGAACTATGGCTACACCTTC
TRBJ1-2,TRBV5-1,few,TRBD1,CASSSPKGQGSTENYGYTF,TGCGCCAGCAGCTCCCCCAAAGGACAGGGGTCCACGGAAAACTATGGCTACACCTTC
TRBJ1-2,TRBV6-1,.,TRBD1,CASSRGTGGTYGYTF,TGTGCCAGCAGTAGAGGGACAGGGGGCACCTATGGCTACACCTTC
TRBJ2-3,TRBV7-9,.,.,CASSSLADLSDTQYF,TGTGCCAGCAGCTCCTTGGCGGATCTTTCGGATACGCAGTATTTT
TRBJ1-2,TRBV20-1,few,.,CSATRTDVTYGYTF,TGCAGTGCGACCAGGACAGACGTAACCTATGGCTATACCTTC
TRBJ2-5,TRBV5-1,few,TRBD2,CASSSTSGTETQYF,TGCGCCAGCAGCTCAACTAGCGGGACCGAGACCCAGTACTTC
TRBJ2-5,TRBV20-1,few,.,CSANSAQETQYF,TGCAGTGCTAATAGCGCCCAAGAGACCCAGTACTTC
TRBJ1-1,TRBV2,.,.,CASSEVRGATTEAFF,TGTGCCAGCAGTGAAGTTCGGGGGGCGACCACTGAAGCTTTCTTT
TRBJ2-3,TRBV7-2,.,.,CASSLVGRSDTQYF,TGTGCCAGCAGCTTAGTCGGGCGCTCTGATACGCAGTATTTT
TRBJ2-2,TRBV7-2,.,.,CASSPRGRLTGGLFF,TGTGCCAGCAGCCCTCGGGGACGTCTAACCGGGGGGCTGTTTTTT
TRBJ1-2,TRBV15,.,.,CATSRNLTGYTF,TGTGCCACCAGCAGAAATCTCACAGGCTACACCTTC
TRBJ2-7,TRBV7-2,.,.,CASSLISYEQYF,TGTGCCAGCAGCTTAATCAGCTACGAGCAGTACTTC
TRBJ1-1,TRBV3-1,few,TRBD1,CASSPRTGETEAFF,TGTGCCAGCAGCCCAAGGACAGGGGAGACTGAAGCTTTCTTT
TRBJ2-5,TRBV7-9,.,TRBD1,CASSPRQGPETQYF,TGTGCCAGCAGCCCACGACAGGGGCCCGAGACCCAGTACTTC
TRBJ2-1,TRBV6-4,.,TRBD2,CASSVQPGTSSNEQFF,TGTGCCAGCAGTGTGCAACCCGGGACTAGCTCCAATGAGCAGTTCTTC
TRBJ2-2,TRBV6-5,.,.,CASSYIAGSGELFF,TGTGCCAGCAGTTACATTGCAGGGTCCGGGGAGCTGTTTTTT
TRBJ2-1,TRBV11-2,few,TRBD2,CASSLGLAGSEQFF,TGTGCCAGCAGCTTAGGGCTAGCGGGAAGTGAGCAGTTCTTC
TRBJ2-7,TRBV7-2,few,.,CASSLQRMSYEQYF,TGTGCCAGCAGCTTACAGAGGATGTCCTACGAGCAGTACTTC
TRBJ1-4,TRBV12-3/TRBV12-4,.,.,CASSFAQQTNEKLFF,TGTGCCAGCAGTTTCGCGCAGCAAACTAATGAAAAACTGTTTTTT
TRBJ2-7,TRBV7-6,.,.,CASSSVLRGSSYEQYF,TGTGCCAGCAGCTCCGTCCTCCGGGGTTCTTCCTACGAGCAGTACTTC
TRBJ2-7,TRBV7-2,once,.,CASSLASSLGYEQYF,TGTGCCAGCAGCTTAGCTTCTTCTTTAGGCTACGAGCAGTACTTC
TRBJ2-5,TRBV20-1,few,.,CSARQGGLETQYF,TGCAGTGCTAGGCAAGGAGGTTTGGAGACCCAGTACTTC
TRBJ2-2,TRBV6-2/TRBV6-3,.,.,CASTTAGGLFF,TGTGCCAGCACCACCGCCGGCGGGCTGTTTTTT
TRBJ2-7,TRBV14,.,.,CASSQFNEQYF,TGTGCCAGCAGCCAATTCAACGAGCAGTACTTC
TRBJ2-1,TRBV7-8,few,.,CASSLIALDYNEQFF,TGTGCCAGCAGCTTAATTGCACTGGACTACAATGAGCAGTTCTTC
TRBJ2-3,TRBV7-7,many,.,CASSLLGKADTQYF,TGTGCCAGCAGCCTACTAGGGAAGGCAGATACGCAGTATTTT
TRBJ2-5,TRBV20-1,few,.,CSATYSGETQYF,TGCAGTGCTACATACAGTGGGGAGACCCAGTACTTC
TRBJ2-1,TRBV5-4,.,TRBD2,CASSLAGGISYSEQFF,TGTGCCAGCAGCTTGGCCGGGGGGATTAGTTATAGTGAGCAGTTCTTC
TRBJ1-1,TRBV5-4,.,.,CASSNREVNTEAFF,TGTGCCAGCAGCAACCGGGAGGTGAACACTGAAGCTTTCTTT
TRBJ2-1,TRBV9,few,TRBD2,CASSVASAGERGEQFF,TGTGCCAGCAGCGTAGCTTCCGCGGGAGAGAGAGGTGAGCAGTTCTTC
TRBJ1-1,TRBV5-5,.,TRBD1,CASSLGQGYTEAFF,TGTGCCAGCAGCTTGGGACAGGGATACACTGAAGCTTTCTTT
TRBJ2-3,TRBV15,.,TRBD2,CATSIAGVQLDTQYF,TGTGCCACCAGCATAGCGGGAGTTCAGTTAGATACGCAGTATTTT
TRBJ2-5,TRBV5-1,many,.,CASSLGGEETQYF,TGCGCCAGCAGCTTGGGGGGAGAAGAGACCCAGTACTTC